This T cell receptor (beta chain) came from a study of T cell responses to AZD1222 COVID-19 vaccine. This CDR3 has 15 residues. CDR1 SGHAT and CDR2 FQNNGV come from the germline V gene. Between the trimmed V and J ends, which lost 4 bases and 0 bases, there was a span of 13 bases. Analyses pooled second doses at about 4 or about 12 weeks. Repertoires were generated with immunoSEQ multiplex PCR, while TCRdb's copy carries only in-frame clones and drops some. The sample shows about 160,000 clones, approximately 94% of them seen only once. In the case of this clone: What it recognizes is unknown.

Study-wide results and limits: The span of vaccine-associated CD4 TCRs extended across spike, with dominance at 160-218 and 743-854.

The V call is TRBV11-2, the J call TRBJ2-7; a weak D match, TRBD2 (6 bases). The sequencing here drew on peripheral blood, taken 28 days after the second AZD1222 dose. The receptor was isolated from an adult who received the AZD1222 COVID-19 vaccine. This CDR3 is CASSSRSGLSYEQYF. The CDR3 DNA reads TGTGCCAGCAGCTCTAGATCGGGACTCTCCTACGAGCAGTACTTC.